The 25 T cell receptor beta chains below all came from one sample that was sequenced in a study of shared clonotypes between healthy human individuals. The data were produced by immunoSEQ multiplex PCR, yet TCRdb's version contains in-frame clones alone and is incomplete. The profile shows roughly 2.5 million clones, 85% to 95% of them singletons. The sequencing sample was made of naive CD4+ T cells sorted from blood. As for subset: CD45RA+ positively selected. The receptor source for this set is a man aged 18-30 years in good health.

This clone was counted a single time. The chain couples TRBV11-3 to TRBJ2-7, with 9 bases fitting TRBD2. The CDR3 consists of 14 residues. The V gene's germline CDR1 is SGHNT and CDR2 YENEEA. Germline trimming cut 1 base from V and 5 bases from J; bases unmatched to any gene: 3. In DNA form, the CDR3 reads TGTGCCAGCAGCTTAGGCGGGGGGGCCGACGAGCAGTACTTC. Translation gives CASSLGGGADEQYF.

This rearrangement joins TRBV6-1 to TRBJ2-7; TRBD1 matches 12 bases. Germline lookup yields CDR1 MNHNS and CDR2 SASEGT. The CDR3 has 14 amino acids. V lost 6 bases to trimming and J lost 2 bases; unmatched junction nucleotides: 2. In DNA, the CDR3 is TGTGCCAGCAGGGGGACAGGGGGCCCCTACGAGCAGTACTTC. Its translation is CASRGTGGPYEQYF.

This clone came up once. The V call is TRBV29-1, the J call TRBJ2-7; weak D call: TRBD1 (6 bases). This CDR3 has 12 amino acids. The V gene's germline CDR1 is SQVTM and CDR2 ANQGSEA. Trimming removed 2 bases from V and 12 bases from J, with 17 bases in between. In nucleotides, the CDR3 is TGCAGCGTTGAACGGGACACCCATCACCGGTACTTC. Encoded protein: CSVERDTHHRYF.

About this clone itself: Other DNA variants within this sample encode the same CDR3. The chain uses TRBV30 and TRBJ2-7; TRBD2 aligns across 7 bases. Looked up from germline, CDR1 is GTSNPN and CDR2 is SVGIG (reference sequence). The CDR3 has 12 amino acids. The V gene end was trimmed by 5 bases and the J gene end by 2 bases; junction bases not matched to a gene: 3. Written as DNA, the CDR3 is TGTGCCTGGGGACTAGGCCCCTACGAGCAGTACTTC. As protein: CAWGLGPYEQYF.

The rearrangement joins TRBV19 to TRBJ2-2; no definite D call. CDR3 length: 14 amino acids. Germline V gene sequence: CDR1 LNHDA, CDR2 SQIVND (reference sequence). Between the trimmed V and J ends, which lost 6 bases and 1 base, there was a span of 9 bases. CDR3 protein: CASRRTGNTGELFF. In nucleotides, the CDR3 is TGTGCCAGTAGACGGACGGGGAACACCGGGGAGCTGTTTTTT.

This sequence joins TRBV11-2 and TRBJ2-3; 13 bases align to TRBD2. This CDR3 has 17 residues. Germline loops: CDR1 SGHAT, CDR2 FQNNGV. The junction had 6 bases not matched to a gene; V was cut back by 5 bases and J by 1 base. The CDR3 spells CASSKQLAGGGTDTQYF. The CDR3, as DNA: TGTGCCAGCAGCAAACAACTAGCGGGAGGGGGCACAGATACGCAGTATTTT.

Only a few counts were recorded for this clone. The chain couples TRBV19 to TRBJ1-2; D ambiguous. The CDR3 covers 16 residues. Looked up from germline, CDR1 is LNHDA and CDR2 is SQIVND (reference sequence). The ends were cut back, 6 bases at V and 0 bases at J, with 17 bases in the middle. The CDR3 coding sequence is TGTGCCAGTAGCATGGGTTGGATCCGAGCTAACTATGGCTACACCTTC. This encodes CASSMGWIRANYGYTF.

The chain couples TRBV11-2 to TRBJ2-3, with a weak D call TRBD2 (7 bases). The CDR3 extends over 16 amino acids. Trimming cost V 5 bases and J 5 bases, with 20 bases left between them. Germline CDR1 is SGHAT and CDR2 is FQNNGV. The CDR3 sequence: CASSLTRRGGQDTQYF. The CDR3 coding sequence is TGTGCCAGCAGCCTGACTAGGAGGGGGGGCCAAGATACGCAGTATTTT.

In the case of this clone: This sample also contains other DNA sequences that code for the same CDR3. V usage is TRBV2 and J usage is TRBJ2-3, with 12 bases lining up with TRBD2. The CDR3 is 16 residues long. Germline V lookup: CDR1 SNHLY, CDR2 FYNNEI. Trimming took 5 bases from V and 2 from J; bases not matched to a gene: 5. CDR3: CASSPTSGRVTDTQYF. The CDR3 region has the DNA TGTGCCAGCAGTCCGACTAGCGGGAGAGTCACAGATACGCAGTATTTT.

The rearrangement uses TRBV19 and TRBJ2-1; weak D call: TRBD1 (5 bases). Germline CDR1 reads LNHDA; CDR2 reads SQIVND (reference sequence). V was shortened by 3 bases and J by 6 bases, with 12 bases between the two germline ends. CDR3 length: 14 residues. CDR3 sequence reads: CASSINQGPNEQFF. CDR3 DNA sequence: TGTGCCAGTAGTATTAACCAGGGCCCCAATGAGCAGTTCTTC.

This clone was observed once. The chain carries TRBV27 and TRBJ2-7, with D tentatively TRBD2 (6 bases). The length of the CDR3 is 15 residues. Germline V CDR1 and CDR2: MNHEY, SMNVEV (reference sequence). Between the trimmed V and J ends, which lost 6 bases and 3 bases, there was a span of 18 bases. The CDR3 nucleotides are TGTGCCAGCAGACGTTCAGCGGGCCCCGGCTACGAGCAGTACTTC. It is translated as CASRRSAGPGYEQYF.

The count of this clone is one. The chain combines TRBV6-5 with TRBJ2-7, with D possibly TRBD1 on 6 matching bases. CDR3 length: 15 residues. Germline V gives CDR1 MNHEY, CDR2 SVGAGI. V was pared by 6 bases and J by 0 bases, with 15 bases between. CDR3 region: CASSPTGISSYEQYF. The CDR3 coding sequence is TGTGCCAGCAGCCCTACAGGGATCAGCTCCTACGAGCAGTACTTC.

The V gene is TRBV11-2, the J gene TRBJ2-2, with TRBD2 matching 10 bases. This CDR3 comprises 14 residues. The V gene end was trimmed by 4 bases and the J gene end by 5 bases; junction bases not matched to a gene: 1. Germline CDR1 is SGHAT and CDR2 is FQNNGV. CDR3 sequence (DNA): TGTGCCAGCAGCTGGACTAGCGGAACCGGGGAGCTGTTTTTT. As protein: CASSWTSGTGELFF.

This clone was found a few times. The chain has TRBV7-9 and TRBJ1-6, with D possibly being TRBD1 (5 bases). Trimming left V 3 bases short and J 10 bases short, with 16 bases between. The CDR3 is 15 residues long. Per the germline V gene, CDR1 is SEHNR and CDR2 is FQNEAQ (reference sequence). The CDR3: CASSFWTWDGSPLHF. CDR3 nucleotides: TGTGCCAGCAGCTTTTGGACCTGGGACGGGTCACCCCTCCACTTT.

A word on this clone: Germline is not matched at one junction end, which may reflect a read error. This chain connects TRBV9 to TRBJ2-2; tentative D call: TRBD2 (6 bases). Germline CDR1 is SGDLS and CDR2 is YYNGEE. CDR3 length: 17 residues. CDR3 nucleotide sequence: TGTGCCAGCAGCGTAATGGGAGGAGGGTCGAACAGCGGGGAGCTGTTTTTT. As protein: CASSVMGGGSNSGELFF.

The V gene is TRBV6-1, the J gene TRBJ2-7, with 12 positions matching TRBD2. Germline V gives CDR1 MNHNS, CDR2 SASEGT. V lost 4 bases, J lost 6 bases, and 10 bases stayed unmatched. This CDR3 is built from 16 residues. CDR3 protein: CASSARLTSGRGEQYF. The CDR3 DNA reads TGTGCCAGCAGTGCTCGTTTGACTAGCGGGAGAGGCGAGCAGTACTTC.

This chain links TRBV6-1 with TRBJ2-7; TRBD1 might be the D (5 bases). The V end was cut by 8 bases, the J end by 1 base, with 6 bases between. Germline V CDR1 and CDR2: MNHNS, SASEGT. The CDR3 is 11 amino acids. This CDR3 reads CASDSSYEQYF. CDR3 in DNA: TGTGCCAGCGACAGTTCCTACGAGCAGTACTTC.

The gene calls are TRBV5-1 and TRBJ2-3; 7 bases line up with TRBD1. Per the germline V gene, CDR1 is SGHRS and CDR2 is YFSETQ. The CDR3 runs to 14 residues. Unmatched junction bases numbered 3, after V lost 5 bases and J lost 0 bases. Here the CDR3 DNA reads TGCGCCAGCAGAGCGGACAGGAGCACAGATACGCAGTATTTT. It translates to CASRADRSTDTQYF.

The J gene is TRBJ2-5, the V gene TRBV7-2; 7 positions agree with TRBD2. The germline CDR1 and CDR2 sequences are SGHTA and FQGNSA. CDR3 length: 17 residues. With 5 bases clipped from V and 5 bases from J, the junction kept 17 bases outside the gene matches. The DNA of the CDR3 is TGTGCCAGCAGCCCGGGGTTGGCGGGAGCTGCACGGGAGACCCAGTACTTC. Residues: CASSPGLAGAARETQYF.

V is TRBV11-2 and J is TRBJ2-7, with D possibly matching TRBD1 (6 bases). The V end lost 4 bases, the J end lost 6 bases, and 16 bases lay between the germline ends. This CDR3 spans 14 amino acids. CDR1 SGHAT and CDR2 FQNNGV come from the germline V gene. The CDR3 spells CASSSTGSVGEQYF. As DNA, the CDR3 is TGTGCCAGCAGCTCAACAGGGTCGGTTGGCGAGCAGTACTTC.

The chain is built from TRBV5-1 and TRBJ2-5; D unresolved. With 4 bases removed from V and 0 bases from J, the gap between germline ends came to 19 bases. Germline assignment: CDR1 SGHRS and CDR2 YFSETQ. The CDR3 length is 17 residues. The CDR3 nucleotides are TGCGCCAGCAGCCATGCTATAGGTTCCCCGTACCAAGAGACCCAGTACTTC. Translation gives CASSHAIGSPYQETQYF. Together with reference TRBV5-1 and TRBJ2-5, the CDR3 gives the full variable domain: KAGVTQTPRYLIKTRGQQVTLSCSPISGHRSVSWYQQTPGQGLQFLFEYFSETQRNKGNFPGRFSGRQFSNSRSEMNVSTLELGDSALYLCASSHAIGSPYQETQYFGPGTRLLVL.

V and J are TRBV11-2 and TRBJ2-5, with TRBD1 matching 9 bases. J gave up 5 bases and V 3 bases, and 7 bases lay outside the gene matches. The CDR3 sequence is 15 residues long. CDR1 and CDR2 (germline): SGHAT, FQNNGV. The CDR3 sequence: CASSFLQGATETQYF. The CDR3 nucleotides are TGTGCCAGCAGCTTTTTACAGGGGGCGACGGAGACCCAGTACTTC. The full variable domain, completed using reference TRBV11-2 and TRBJ2-5, is EAGVAQSPRYKIIEKRQSVAFWCNPISGHATLYWYQQILGQGPKLLIQFQNNGVVDDSQLPKDRFSAERLKGVDSTLKIQPAKLEDSAVYLCASSFLQGATETQYFGPGTRLLVL.

The rearrangement uses TRBV11-2 and TRBJ1-1; 8 nucleotides match TRBD1. Germline V gene sequence: CDR1 SGHAT, CDR2 FQNNGV. CDR3 length equals 18 residues. V was pared by 3 bases and J by 1 base, with 13 bases of the junction left unmatched. CDR3 bases: TGTGCCAGCAGCTTTGGGATGGCAGGGGGCCGAGGGAACACTGAAGCTTTCTTT. It translates to CASSFGMAGGRGNTEAFF.

CDR3 sequence (DNA): TGTGCCATCAGTGATGTGGGACAGGGGGCGTCTAATGAAAAACTGTTTTTT. Its protein is CAISDVGQGASNEKLFF. The chain carries TRBV10-3 and TRBJ1-4; 12 nucleotides match TRBD1. The CDR3 covers 17 residues. Germline CDR1 is ENHRY and CDR2 is SYGVKD. The junction had 5 bases not matched to a gene; V was cut back by 3 bases and J by 3 bases.

J is TRBJ2-5 and V is TRBV5-6, with D perhaps TRBD2 (5 bases). V dropped 3 bases and J dropped 5 bases, with 14 bases sitting between them. This CDR3 contains 14 residues. Per the germline V gene, CDR1 is SGHDT and CDR2 is YYEEEE. CDR3: CASSSGLRGETQYF. DNA of the CDR3: TGTGCCAGCAGCTCCGGACTGCGCGGGGAGACCCAGTACTTC. Supplemented by reference TRBV5-6 and TRBJ2-5, the full variable domain reads DAGVTQSPTHLIKTRGQQVTLRCSPKSGHDTVSWYQQALGQGPQFIFQYYEEEERQRGNFPDRFSGHQFPNYSSELNVNALLLGDSALYLCASSSGLRGETQYFGPGTRLLVL.